The 5 T cell receptor beta chains in this list originate from one sample, sequenced in a study of cytomegalovirus exposure and HLA in healthy donors. PCR involved 60 Vbeta and 13 Jbeta primers. Generated by immunoSEQ multiplex PCR, the TCRdb table keeps only in-frame clones and is missing some. Of 100,000 to 150,000 clones detected, about two thirds appear once; the ten largest clones hold roughly 3%. Sequencing was done on a sample of PBMCs. Source of these receptors: a woman between 55 and 75 years old in good health and CMV-seropositive.

The V and J genes are TRBV5-1 and TRBJ2-1; 11 nucleotides match TRBD2. Germline CDR1 is SGHRS and CDR2 is YFSETQ. This CDR3 comprises 16 residues. V trimming: 3 bases; J trimming: 4 bases; junction bases outside the gene matches: 6. The CDR3 spells CASSSPLAGGYNEQFF. CDR3 coding DNA: TGCGCCAGCAGCTCACCGCTAGCGGGGGGTTACAATGAGCAGTTCTTC.

V is TRBV19 and J is TRBJ2-7; no clear D gene. This CDR3 region has 8 residues. Germline V gene data show CDR1 as LNHDA and CDR2 as SQIVND (reference sequence). V was trimmed by 5 bases and J by 13 bases, leaving 6 bases between them. The CDR3: CASSGKYF. The CDR3, as DNA: TGTGCCAGTAGTGGCAAATACTTC.

This clone showed up just a few times. The chain has TRBV6-5 and TRBJ1-5; 7 bases align to TRBD1. The germline V gene encodes CDR1 MNHEY and CDR2 SVGAGI. This CDR3 has 14 amino acids. V trimming: 6 bases; J trimming: 9 bases; junction bases outside the gene matches: 11. In DNA form, the CDR3 reads TGTGCCAGCAGCCCCGGAGACAGGGTTGGGCCCCAGCATTTT. Translation gives CASSPGDRVGPQHF.

This clone was counted between two and nine times. The V and J genes are TRBV4-2 and TRBJ1-5, with D possibly matching TRBD1 (5 bases). V was pared by 2 bases and J by 6 bases, with 11 bases between. CDR3 length equals 14 residues. In germline, CDR1 is LGHNA, CDR2 YNFKEQ. This chain's CDR3 is CASSQSGGGQPQHF. DNA of the CDR3: TGTGCCAGCAGCCAATCTGGGGGAGGTCAGCCCCAGCATTTT.

The CDR3 DNA reads as TGTGCCATCAGTACCCTTAGCGGGGGCCTAGCCAAAAACATTCAGTACTTC. Translating it yields CAISTLSGGLAKNIQYF. This chain uses TRBV10-3 with TRBJ2-4; 9 bases fit TRBD2. Looked up from germline, CDR1 is ENHRY and CDR2 is SYGVKD. This CDR3 has 17 residues. V shed 5 bases and J 0 bases; nucleotides not matched to a gene: 8.